This T cell receptor beta chain was captured by sequencing in a study of CD8 T cells in ankylosing spondylitis. Notes on the study in general: Within ankylosing spondylitis blood, a TCR beta motif made up of fewer than ten highly homologous variants appeared to be characteristic.

As to this clonotype: Its antigen is not known.

Germline CDR1 reads MNHEY; CDR2 reads SVGEGT. V lost 4 bases and J lost 5, with 18 bases in between. CDR3 size: 15 residues. Each CDR3 protein is one row after TCRdb ran MiXCR on the 5' RACE reads. The data contain about 220,000 distinct CDR3 sequences, about 6.7% of them singletons. The sequence came from a male donor with ankylosing spondylitis. The specimen was blood, either unsorted or a sorted T cell fraction (not recorded which). This sequence joins TRBV6-2 or TRBV6-3 and TRBJ2-7; D perhaps matches TRBD2 (6 bases). The CDR3 DNA reads as TGTGCCAGCAGTTCCTCACTAGCCTCGAGGGACGAGCAGTACTTC. It is translated as CASSSSLASRDEQYF.